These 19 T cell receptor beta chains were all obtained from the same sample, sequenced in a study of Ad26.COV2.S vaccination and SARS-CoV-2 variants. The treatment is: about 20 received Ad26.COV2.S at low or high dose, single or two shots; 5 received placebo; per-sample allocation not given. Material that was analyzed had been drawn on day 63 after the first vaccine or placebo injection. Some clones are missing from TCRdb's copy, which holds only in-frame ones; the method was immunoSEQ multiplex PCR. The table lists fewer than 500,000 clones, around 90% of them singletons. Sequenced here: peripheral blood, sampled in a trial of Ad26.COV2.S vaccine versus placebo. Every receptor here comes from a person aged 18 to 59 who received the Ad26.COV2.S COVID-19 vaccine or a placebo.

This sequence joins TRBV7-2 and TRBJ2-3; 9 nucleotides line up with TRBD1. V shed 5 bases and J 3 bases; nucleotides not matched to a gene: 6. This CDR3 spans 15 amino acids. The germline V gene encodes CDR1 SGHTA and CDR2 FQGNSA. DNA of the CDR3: TGTGCCAGCAGCATCGACAGGGGGGATACAGATACGCAGTATTTT. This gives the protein CASSIDRGDTDTQYF. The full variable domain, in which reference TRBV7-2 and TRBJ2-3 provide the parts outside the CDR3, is GAGVSQSPSNKVTEKGKDVELRCDPISGHTALYWYRQSLGQGLEFLIYFQGNSAPDKSGLPSDRFSAERTGGSVSTLTIQRTQQEDSAVYLCASSIDRGDTDTQYFGPGTRLTVL.

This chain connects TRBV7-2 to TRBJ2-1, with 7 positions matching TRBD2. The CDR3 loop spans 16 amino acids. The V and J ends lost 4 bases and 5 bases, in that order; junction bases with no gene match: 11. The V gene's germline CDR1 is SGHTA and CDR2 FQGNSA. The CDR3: CASSSLGGRYNNEQFF. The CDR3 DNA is TGTGCCAGCAGCTCGCTGGGCGGGAGATATAACAATGAGCAGTTCTTC.

In DNA, the CDR3 is TGTGCCAGCAGTAACAGGGGGGTACCCTACGAGCAGTACTTC. Translated: CASSNRGVPYEQYF. V gene TRBV6-2 or TRBV6-3 combines with J gene TRBJ2-7, with 8 bases that match TRBD1. The CDR3 has 14 residues. In germline, CDR1 is MNHEY, CDR2 SVGEGT. Trimming at V came to 5 bases and at J to 2 bases, leaving 5 bases not matched to a gene.

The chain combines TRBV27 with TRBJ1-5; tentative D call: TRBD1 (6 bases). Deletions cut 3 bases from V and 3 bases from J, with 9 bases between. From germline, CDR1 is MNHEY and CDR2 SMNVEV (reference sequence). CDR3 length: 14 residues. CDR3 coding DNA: TGTGCCAGCAGTTTGGGGGGCCCCAATCAGCCCCAGCATTTT. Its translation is CASSLGGPNQPQHF.

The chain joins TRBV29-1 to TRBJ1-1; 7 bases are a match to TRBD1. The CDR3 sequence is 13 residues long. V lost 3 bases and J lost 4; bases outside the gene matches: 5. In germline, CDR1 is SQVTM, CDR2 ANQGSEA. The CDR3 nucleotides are TGCAGCGTTGAGGTCAGGGGGGGCACTGAAGCTTTCTTT. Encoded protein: CSVEVRGGTEAFF.

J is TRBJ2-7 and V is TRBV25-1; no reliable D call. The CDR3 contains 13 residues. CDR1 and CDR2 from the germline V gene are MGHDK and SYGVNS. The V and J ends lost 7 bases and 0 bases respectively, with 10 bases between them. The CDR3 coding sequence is TGTGCCAGCACACCTTTCTACTCCTACGAGCAGTACTTC. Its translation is CASTPFYSYEQYF.

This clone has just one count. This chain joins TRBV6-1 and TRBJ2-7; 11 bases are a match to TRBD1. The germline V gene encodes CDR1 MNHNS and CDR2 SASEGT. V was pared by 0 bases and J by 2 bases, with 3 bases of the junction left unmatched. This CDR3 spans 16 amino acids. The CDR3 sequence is CASSEASGQGAYEQYF. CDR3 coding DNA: TGTGCCAGCAGTGAAGCGTCGGGACAGGGGGCCTACGAGCAGTACTTC.

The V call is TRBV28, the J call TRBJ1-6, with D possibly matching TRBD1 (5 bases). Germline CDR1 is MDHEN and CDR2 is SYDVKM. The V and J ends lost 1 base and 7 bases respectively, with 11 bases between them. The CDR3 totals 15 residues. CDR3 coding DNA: TGTGCCAGCAGTTTATACGGGGCAATAAATTCACCCCTCCACTTT. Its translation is CASSLYGAINSPLHF.

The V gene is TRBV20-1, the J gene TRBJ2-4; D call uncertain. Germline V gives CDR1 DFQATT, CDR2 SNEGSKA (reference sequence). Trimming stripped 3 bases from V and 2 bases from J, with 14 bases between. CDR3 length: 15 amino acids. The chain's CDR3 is CSASPAEGTKNIQYF. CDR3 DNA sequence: TGCAGTGCTAGTCCGGCAGAAGGGACCAAAAACATTCAGTACTTC.

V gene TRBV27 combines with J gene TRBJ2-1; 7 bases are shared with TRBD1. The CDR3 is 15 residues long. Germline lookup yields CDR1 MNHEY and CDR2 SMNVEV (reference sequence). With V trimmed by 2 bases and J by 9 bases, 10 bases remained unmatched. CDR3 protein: CASSLNPTGVREQFF. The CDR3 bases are TGTGCCAGCAGTTTAAATCCCACAGGGGTTCGTGAGCAGTTCTTC.

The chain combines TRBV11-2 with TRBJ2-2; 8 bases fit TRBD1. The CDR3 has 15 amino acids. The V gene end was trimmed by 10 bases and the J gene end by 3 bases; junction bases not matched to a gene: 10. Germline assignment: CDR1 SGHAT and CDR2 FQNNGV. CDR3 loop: CATRQGAAYTGELFF. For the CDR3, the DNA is TGTGCCACCCGCCAGGGGGCAGCTTACACCGGGGAGCTGTTTTTT.

In nucleotides, the CDR3 is TGTGCCAGCAGTTTCTACTACGAGCAGTACTTC. Translated, it gives CASSFYYEQYF. The rearrangement links TRBV28 to TRBJ2-7; D gene ambiguous. V was trimmed by 3 bases and J by 3 bases, leaving 3 bases between them. Germline CDR1 reads MDHEN; CDR2 reads SYDVKM. The CDR3 covers 11 residues.

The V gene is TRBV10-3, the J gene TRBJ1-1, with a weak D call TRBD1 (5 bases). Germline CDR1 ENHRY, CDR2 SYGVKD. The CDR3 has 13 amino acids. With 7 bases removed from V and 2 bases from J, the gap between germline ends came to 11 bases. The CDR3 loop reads CAIIPDSNTEAFF. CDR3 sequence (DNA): TGTGCCATCATCCCCGACAGTAACACTGAAGCTTTCTTT.

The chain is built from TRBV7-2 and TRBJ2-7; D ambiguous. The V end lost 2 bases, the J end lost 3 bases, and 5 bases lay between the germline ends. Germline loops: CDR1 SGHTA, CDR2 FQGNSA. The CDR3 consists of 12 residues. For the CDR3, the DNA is TGTGCCAGCAGCTTATCGGGCTACGAGCAGTACTTC. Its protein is CASSLSGYEQYF.

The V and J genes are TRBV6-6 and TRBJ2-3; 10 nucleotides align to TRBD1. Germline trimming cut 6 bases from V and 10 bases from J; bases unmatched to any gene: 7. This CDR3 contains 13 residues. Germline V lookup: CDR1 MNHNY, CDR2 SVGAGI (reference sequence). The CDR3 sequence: CASRGQGIGAQYF. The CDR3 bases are TGTGCCAGCAGGGGACAGGGGATAGGGGCGCAGTATTTT.

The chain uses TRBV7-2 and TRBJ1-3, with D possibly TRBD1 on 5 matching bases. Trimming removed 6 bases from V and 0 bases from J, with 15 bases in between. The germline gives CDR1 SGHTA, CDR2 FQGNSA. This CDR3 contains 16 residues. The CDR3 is CASRGTERISGNTIYF. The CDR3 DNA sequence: TGTGCCAGCAGGGGGACGGAGAGAATCTCTGGAAACACCATATATTTT.

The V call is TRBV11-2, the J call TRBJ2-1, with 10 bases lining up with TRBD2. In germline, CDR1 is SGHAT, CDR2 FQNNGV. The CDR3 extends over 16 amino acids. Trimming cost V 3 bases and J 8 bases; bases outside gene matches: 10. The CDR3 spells CASSLGTSGNVHEQFF. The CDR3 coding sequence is TGTGCCAGCAGCTTGGGTACTAGCGGGAATGTACATGAGCAGTTCTTC.

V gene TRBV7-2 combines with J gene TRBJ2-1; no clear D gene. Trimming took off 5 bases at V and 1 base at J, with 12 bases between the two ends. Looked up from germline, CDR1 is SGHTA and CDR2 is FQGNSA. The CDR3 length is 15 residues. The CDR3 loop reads CASSLPTLSYNEQFF. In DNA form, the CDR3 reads TGTGCCAGCAGCCTACCGACTCTGTCCTACAATGAGCAGTTCTTC.

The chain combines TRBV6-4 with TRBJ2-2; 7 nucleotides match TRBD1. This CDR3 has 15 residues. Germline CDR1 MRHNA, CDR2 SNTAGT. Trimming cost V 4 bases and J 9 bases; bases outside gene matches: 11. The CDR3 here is CASSATGTVTRELFF. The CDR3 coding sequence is TGTGCCAGCAGTGCCACCGGGACAGTCACTAGGGAGCTGTTTTTT.